The rows below give T cell receptor beta chains drawn from one sample of a study of blood T cell repertoires in COVID-19. Profiling relied on immunoSEQ multiplex PCR, and the TCRdb table lists in-frame clones only, not all of them. The sample shows about 180,000 clones, 80% to 85% of them seen only once. The source material was peripheral blood. All receptors come from an elderly woman with COVID-19, enrolled during active disease. CDR3s include the opening cysteine and the closing phenylalanine or tryptophan. A D gene is named only where the DNA matches it firmly. The size field is filled for only some rows; it gives once, few, many or a size class.

abundance: -
v_gene: TRBV11-1
j_gene: TRBJ2-5
d_gene: -
CDR3aa: CASSFGIQETQYF
CDR3nt: TGTGCCAGCAGCTTCGGGATTCAAGAGACCCAGTACTTC

abundance: -
v_gene: TRBV24-1
j_gene: TRBJ1-3
d_gene: -
CDR3aa: CATSDSGGVGNTIYF
CDR3nt: TGTGCCACCAGTGATTCGGGGGGCGTTGGAAACACCATATATTTT

abundance: -
v_gene: TRBV4-2
j_gene: TRBJ2-7
d_gene: -
CDR3aa: CASSVPTGWPMVEQYF
CDR3nt: TGTGCCAGCAGCGTCCCGACGGGGTGGCCTATGGTCGAGCAGTACTTC

abundance: -
v_gene: TRBV27
j_gene: TRBJ1-6
d_gene: TRBD1
CDR3aa: CASSAGTGGNSPLHF
CDR3nt: TGTGCCAGCAGTGCGGGGACAGGGGGTAATTCACCCCTCCACTTT

abundance: -
v_gene: TRBV6-5
j_gene: TRBJ1-1
d_gene: TRBD1
CDR3aa: CASSPDRGQKAFF
CDR3nt: TGTGCCAGCAGTCCCGACAGGGGCCAAAAAGCTTTCTTT

abundance: -
v_gene: TRBV27
j_gene: TRBJ2-2
d_gene: TRBD2
CDR3aa: CASSLSSGRLTGELFF
CDR3nt: TGTGCCAGCAGTTTATCTAGCGGGAGGCTTACCGGGGAGCTGTTTTTT

abundance: -
v_gene: TRBV28
j_gene: TRBJ1-2
d_gene: TRBD1
CDR3aa: CASSLLLQGGMYGYTF
CDR3nt: TGTGCCAGCAGTTTGCTCCTACAGGGGGGGATGTATGGCTACACCTTC

abundance: once
v_gene: TRBV6-5
j_gene: TRBJ2-2
d_gene: TRBD2
CDR3aa: CASTSVLNTGELFF
CDR3nt: TGTGCCAGTACTAGCGTGCTCAACACCGGGGAGCTGTTTTTT

abundance: -
v_gene: TRBV11-3
j_gene: TRBJ2-1
d_gene: TRBD2
CDR3aa: CASSLRAGGGNEQFF
CDR3nt: TGTGCCAGCAGCTTAAGGGCGGGAGGGGGGAATGAGCAGTTCTTC

abundance: once
v_gene: TRBV7-9
j_gene: TRBJ2-3
d_gene: -
CDR3aa: CASSLKARKGIDTQYF
CDR3nt: TGTGCCAGCAGCTTAAAGGCGCGGAAAGGTATAGATACGCAGTATTTT

abundance: -
v_gene: TRBV30
j_gene: TRBJ1-6
d_gene: -
CDR3aa: CAWESMGHHNSPLHF
CDR3nt: TGTGCCTGGGAGAGTATGGGACACCATAATTCACCCCTCCACTTT

abundance: -
v_gene: TRBV7-9
j_gene: TRBJ1-4
d_gene: TRBD1
CDR3aa: CASSGLQGATNEKLFF
CDR3nt: TGTGCCAGCAGCGGCCTACAGGGGGCAACTAATGAAAAACTGTTTTTT

abundance: -
v_gene: TRBV5-5
j_gene: TRBJ1-5
d_gene: -
CDR3aa: CASSLAGDSGGQPQHF
CDR3nt: TGTGCCAGCAGCTTGGCAGGGGATTCGGGGGGTCAGCCCCAGCATTTT

abundance: -
v_gene: TRBV4-1
j_gene: TRBJ1-3
d_gene: -
CDR3aa: CASSPRQGDSGNTIYF
CDR3nt: TGCGCCAGCAGCCCCCGCCAGGGCGACTCTGGAAACACCATATATTTT

abundance: -
v_gene: TRBV6-1
j_gene: TRBJ1-5
d_gene: -
CDR3aa: CASSEADRTNQPQHF
CDR3nt: TGTGCCAGCAGTGAGGCTGACAGGACAAATCAGCCCCAGCATTTT

abundance: -
v_gene: TRBV27
j_gene: TRBJ2-2
d_gene: TRBD2
CDR3aa: CASRAGRDANTGELFF
CDR3nt: TGTGCCAGCAGGGCAGGGAGGGACGCGAACACCGGGGAGCTGTTTTTT

abundance: few
v_gene: TRBV15
j_gene: TRBJ2-4
d_gene: -
CDR3aa: CATSRGQGGGNIQYF
CDR3nt: TGTGCCACCAGCAGAGGACAGGGTGGGGGGAACATTCAGTACTTC

abundance: once
v_gene: TRBV7-8
j_gene: TRBJ1-2
d_gene: -
CDR3aa: CASSLGPRGNYGYTF
CDR3nt: TGTGCCAGCAGCTTAGGCCCTCGGGGGAACTATGGCTACACCTTC

abundance: -
v_gene: TRBV9
j_gene: TRBJ2-7
d_gene: TRBD2
CDR3aa: CASSAAGVEYEQYF
CDR3nt: TGTGCCAGCAGCGCTGCGGGGGTTGAGTACGAGCAGTACTTC

abundance: -
v_gene: TRBV19
j_gene: TRBJ2-5
d_gene: TRBD2
CDR3aa: CASSPRAGGQETQYF
CDR3nt: TGTGCCAGTAGCCCGCGAGCGGGGGGTCAAGAGACCCAGTACTTC

abundance: -
v_gene: TRBV3-1/TRBV3-2
j_gene: TRBJ1-1
d_gene: -
CDR3aa: CASSQGGVGTEAFF
CDR3nt: TGTGCCAGCAGTCAAGGGGGGGTGGGCACTGAAGCTTTCTTT

abundance: -
v_gene: TRBV5-1
j_gene: TRBJ2-7
d_gene: -
CDR3aa: CASSLEPGQGQYF
CDR3nt: TGCGCCAGCAGCTTGGAACCGGGACAAGGGCAGTACTTC

abundance: -
v_gene: TRBV27
j_gene: TRBJ2-1
d_gene: TRBD2
CDR3aa: CASSLGTSGGAEFF
CDR3nt: TGTGCCAGCAGTCTCGGGACTAGCGGGGGGGCGGAGTTCTTC

abundance: -
v_gene: TRBV6-5
j_gene: TRBJ2-3
d_gene: TRBD2
CDR3aa: CASSYESGGATDTQYF
CDR3nt: TGTGCCAGCAGTTACGAAAGCGGGGGGGCCACCGATACGCAGTATTTT

abundance: -
v_gene: TRBV19
j_gene: TRBJ1-2
d_gene: -
CDR3aa: CASSRSQGNYGYTF
CDR3nt: TGTGCCAGTAGCCGATCACAGGGTAACTATGGCTACACCTTC

abundance: -
v_gene: TRBV24-1
j_gene: TRBJ2-1
d_gene: TRBD2
CDR3aa: CATSDLRGGPVFF
CDR3nt: TGTGCCACCAGTGATTTGCGGGGGGGGCCCGTATTCTTC

abundance: -
v_gene: TRBV24-1
j_gene: TRBJ2-7
d_gene: TRBD2
CDR3aa: CATTSGGGGHEQYF
CDR3nt: TGTGCCACAACCTCCGGGGGCGGGGGGCACGAGCAGTACTTC

abundance: -
v_gene: TRBV29-1
j_gene: TRBJ2-1
d_gene: -
CDR3aa: CSVPDSSYNEQFF
CDR3nt: TGCAGCGTCCCGGACAGCTCCTACAATGAGCAGTTCTTC

abundance: few
v_gene: TRBV27
j_gene: TRBJ2-7
d_gene: TRBD2
CDR3aa: CASSPTSAISYEQYF
CDR3nt: TGTGCCAGCAGTCCGACTAGCGCGATCTCCTACGAGCAGTACTTC

abundance: -
v_gene: TRBV6-2/TRBV6-3
j_gene: TRBJ1-2
d_gene: -
CDR3aa: CASSYRGSGYTF
CDR3nt: TGTGCCAGCAGTTACAGAGGGAGTGGCTACACCTTC

abundance: -
v_gene: TRBV10-3
j_gene: TRBJ2-2
d_gene: -
CDR3aa: CAITRGANTGELFF
CDR3nt: TGTGCCATCACCAGGGGGGCGAACACCGGGGAGCTGTTTTTT

abundance: -
v_gene: TRBV3-1/TRBV3-2
j_gene: TRBJ1-2
d_gene: -
CDR3aa: CASSQAGSGYTF
CDR3nt: TGTGCCAGCAGCCAAGCAGGGTCTGGCTACACCTTC

abundance: -
v_gene: TRBV21-1
j_gene: TRBJ1-4
d_gene: -
CDR3aa: CASSKERRRDEKLFF
CDR3nt: TGTGCCAGCAGCAAAGAAAGGAGGAGGGATGAAAAACTGTTTTTT

abundance: -
v_gene: TRBV19
j_gene: TRBJ1-2
d_gene: -
CDR3aa: CASNEGGDLYGYTF
CDR3nt: TGTGCCAGTAATGAGGGAGGGGACCTCTATGGCTACACCTTC

abundance: few
v_gene: TRBV2
j_gene: TRBJ1-5
d_gene: TRBD1
CDR3aa: CASSEGQVIGQPQHF
CDR3nt: TGTGCCAGCAGTGAGGGACAGGTCATAGGGCAGCCCCAGCATTTT

abundance: -
v_gene: TRBV7-2
j_gene: TRBJ1-5
d_gene: TRBD1
CDR3aa: CASSPRTGSVGNQPQHF
CDR3nt: TGTGCCAGCAGCCCCAGGACAGGAAGCGTAGGCAATCAGCCCCAGCATTTT

abundance: -
v_gene: TRBV3-1/TRBV3-2
j_gene: TRBJ1-6
d_gene: -
CDR3aa: CASSLSGLLSGDSPLHF
CDR3nt: TGTGCCAGCAGCCTATCGGGCCTCCTAAGCGGGGATTCACCCCTCCACTTT

abundance: -
v_gene: TRBV5-1
j_gene: TRBJ1-1
d_gene: -
CDR3aa: CASKGSVRGSRYTEAFF
CDR3nt: TGCGCCAGCAAGGGCTCCGTCCGGGGATCACGGTATACTGAAGCTTTCTTT

abundance: few
v_gene: TRBV24-1
j_gene: TRBJ2-3
d_gene: -
CDR3aa: CATSDLGGYTQYF
CDR3nt: TGTGCCACCAGTGATTTAGGCGGTTATACGCAGTATTTT

abundance: -
v_gene: TRBV7-9
j_gene: TRBJ2-1
d_gene: -
CDR3aa: CASSLSGSRYNEQFF
CDR3nt: TGTGCCAGCAGCTTGTCCGGGAGCCGCTACAATGAGCAGTTCTTC

abundance: -
v_gene: TRBV29-1
j_gene: TRBJ2-1
d_gene: -
CDR3aa: CSVERDAQFF
CDR3nt: TGCAGCGTTGAAAGAGATGCGCAGTTCTTC

abundance: -
v_gene: TRBV7-2
j_gene: TRBJ2-5
d_gene: TRBD2
CDR3aa: CASSSLGVGGAETQYF
CDR3nt: TGTGCCAGCAGCTCGCTGGGGGTCGGGGGGGCAGAGACCCAGTACTTC